The 22 T cell receptor beta chains below were found in one sample sequenced in a study of T-cell reconstitution after alpha-beta-depleted transplantation in children. Unique molecular identifiers were used to barcode this TCRbeta library. TCRdb analysed the PCR reads with MiXCR anew, one entry per CDR3 protein. The sample lists about a million distinct CDR3 sequences, 25% to 30% seen once, with about 28% in the top ten. Specimen: PBMCs, mostly from graft donor cells, collected 360 days after TCRalphabeta/CD19-depleted stem cell transplant. The source of these receptors is a boy under two years old who had a stem cell transplant for SCID, so the T cells may come from the graft donor.

This chain joins TRBV5-1 and TRBJ2-1; TRBD2 matches at 8 bases. Unmatched junction bases numbered 6, after V lost 4 bases and J lost 0 bases. The CDR3 extends over 16 amino acids. CDR1 is SGHRS, CDR2 YFSETQ, per germline. This CDR3 is CASSATLADSYNEQFF. CDR3 nucleotide sequence: TGCGCCAGCAGCGCAACACTAGCGGACTCCTACAATGAGCAGTTCTTC. Complete variable domain (other parts from reference TRBV5-1 and TRBJ2-1): KAGVTQTPRYLIKTRGQQVTLSCSPISGHRSVSWYQQTPGQGLQFLFEYFSETQRNKGNFPGRFSGRQFSNSRSEMNVSTLELGDSALYLCASSATLADSYNEQFFGPGTRLTVL.

This clonotype has at least ten counts. The chain carries TRBV12-3 or TRBV12-4 and TRBJ2-7; 8 positions match TRBD1. The CDR3 is 14 residues long. After removal of 5 bases from V and 2 bases from J, the junction contained 5 bases not matched to a gene. This CDR3 reads CASSRGTGPYEQYF. The CDR3 DNA reads as TGTGCCAGCAGTCGGGGGACAGGTCCCTACGAGCAGTACTTC.

The table lists this clonotype with a few counts. This sequence joins TRBV6-5 and TRBJ1-6, with D maybe TRBD1 (5 bases). V lost 2 bases and J 9 bases, leaving 14 bases between the germline ends. Germline CDR1 MNHEY, CDR2 SVGAGI. The CDR3 extends over 15 amino acids. The CDR3 loop reads CASSYSRDGGSPLHF. The CDR3 DNA follows: TGTGCCAGCAGTTACAGCCGGGACGGGGGTTCACCCCTCCACTTT.

This clonotype was picked up a small number of times. The chain carries TRBV7-2 and TRBJ2-1; no clear D. The CDR3 spans 14 residues. Trimming left V 4 bases short and J 4 bases short, with 11 bases between. The germline V gene has CDR1 SGHTA and CDR2 FQGNSA. CDR3 in amino acids: CASSYLGRYNEQFF. In DNA, the CDR3 is TGTGCCAGCAGCTACCTAGGCAGATACAATGAGCAGTTCTTC.

This clonotype was found a few times. The chain employs TRBV28 and TRBJ1-2, with 8 positions matching TRBD1. CDR3 length: 13 residues. The junction had 7 bases not matched to a gene; V was cut back by 5 bases and J by 8 bases. Per germline, CDR1 MDHEN and CDR2 SYDVKM. CDR3 loop: CASSTGQGEGYTF. In nucleotides, the CDR3 is TGTGCCAGCAGTACTGGACAGGGTGAGGGCTACACCTTC.

This sequence joins TRBV5-1 and TRBJ1-1; D is uncertain. Germline lookup yields CDR1 SGHRS and CDR2 YFSETQ. The CDR3 length is 14 residues. Trimming shortened V by 3 bases and J by 1 base, and 10 bases separated the two germline ends. Written as DNA, the CDR3 is TGCGCCAGCAGCTCCGGCGCAACGAACACTGAAGCTTTCTTT. Its translation is CASSSGATNTEAFF. Complete variable domain (other parts from reference TRBV5-1 and TRBJ1-1): KAGVTQTPRYLIKTRGQQVTLSCSPISGHRSVSWYQQTPGQGLQFLFEYFSETQRNKGNFPGRFSGRQFSNSRSEMNVSTLELGDSALYLCASSSGATNTEAFFGQGTRLTVV.

This clonotype has more than one count but fewer than ten. The chain links TRBV20-1 to TRBJ2-7; tentatively, D is TRBD2 (5 bases). V lost 4 bases, J lost 0 bases, and 22 bases lay in between. The CDR3 has 17 residues. Germline CDR1 reads DFQATT; CDR2 reads SNEGSKA (reference sequence). CDR3 protein: CSANREAKTSSSYEQYF. The DNA for the CDR3 is TGCAGTGCTAATCGGGAAGCTAAGACCTCGAGCTCCTACGAGCAGTACTTC.

This clonotype turned up a few times. The rearrangement joins TRBV4-1 to TRBJ2-1, with 7 bases aligning to TRBD2. Germline trimming cut 0 bases from V and 4 bases from J; bases unmatched to any gene: 6. Germline loops: CDR1 MGHRA, CDR2 YSYEKL. This CDR3 has 16 residues. CDR3 sequence reads: CASSQDRTRSYNEQFF. For the CDR3, the DNA is TGCGCCAGCAGCCAAGATCGGACTAGATCTTACAATGAGCAGTTCTTC.

For the CDR3, the DNA is TGTGCCAGCAGCTTTAGCGGCCACGGTGGTTACAATGAGCAGTTCTTC. Amino acid sequence: CASSFSGHGGYNEQFF. V gene TRBV7-3 combines with J gene TRBJ2-1, with D tentatively TRBD2 (6 bases). From germline, CDR1 is SGHTA and CDR2 FQGTGA. The CDR3 extends over 16 amino acids. Trimming cost V 3 bases and J 4 bases, with 16 bases left between them.

This clonotype appeared a few times. V usage is TRBV15 and J usage is TRBJ2-1, with D unclear. Per the germline V gene, CDR1 is LNHNV and CDR2 is YYDKDF (reference sequence). Trimming removed 2 bases from V and 0 bases from J, with 11 bases in between. CDR3 length: 16 amino acids. This CDR3 is CATSRPDSYSYNEQFF. CDR3 coding DNA: TGTGCCACCAGCAGACCCGACTCTTACTCCTACAATGAGCAGTTCTTC.

This clonotype appeared once. This chain uses TRBV12-3 or TRBV12-4 with TRBJ2-3; 9 positions agree with TRBD1. CDR3 length: 17 residues. J lost 6 bases, V lost 5 bases, and 15 bases had no gene match. CDR3 in DNA: TGTGCCAGCAGTCAGGCCCAGGGGACAGGGAGTCCGGATACGCAGTATTTT. Residues: CASSQAQGTGSPDTQYF.

A few counts support this clonotype. The rearrangement joins TRBV3-1 to TRBJ2-7; 8 bases agree with TRBD1. Per germline, CDR1 LGHDT and CDR2 YNNKEL (reference sequence). CDR3 length: 13 residues. The V segment lost 4 bases and the J segment 7 bases; nucleotides outside the gene matches: 6. The CDR3 here is CASSRQGAKEQYF. In DNA, the CDR3 is TGTGCCAGCAGCCGGCAGGGGGCAAAGGAGCAGTACTTC.

In this sample, this clonotype turned up once. J is TRBJ2-7 and V is TRBV20-1; 7 nucleotides align to TRBD2. CDR3 length equals 14 residues. The V gene's germline CDR1 is DFQATT and CDR2 SNEGSKA (reference sequence). J gave up 7 bases and V 1 base, and 10 bases lay outside the gene matches. The CDR3 region is CSARGLSGVGEQYF. The DNA for the CDR3 is TGCAGTGCTAGAGGTCTGAGCGGGGTCGGGGAGCAGTACTTC.

This clonotype was seen more than once but under ten times. The chain employs TRBV5-1 and TRBJ1-1, with TRBD1 as a possible D gene (5 bases). Trimming took 2 bases from V and 5 from J, leaving 13 bases between them. Germline V lookup: CDR1 SGHRS, CDR2 YFSETQ. The CDR3 is 14 residues long. CDR3 loop: CASSFGQGRTEAFF. CDR3 nucleotides: TGCGCCAGCAGCTTCGGTCAGGGAAGGACTGAAGCTTTCTTT.

There are many counts of this clonotype. The chain links TRBV28 to TRBJ2-5; 7 nucleotides agree with TRBD2. This CDR3 has 16 residues. The V gene end was trimmed by 6 bases and the J gene end by 5 bases; junction bases not matched to a gene: 15. CDR1 and CDR2 from the germline V gene are MDHEN and SYDVKM. CDR3 loop: CASSRAGPSLLETQYF. The DNA for the CDR3 is TGTGCCAGCAGCCGAGCGGGGCCTTCCCTATTGGAGACCCAGTACTTC.

This clonotype has just a few counts. V usage is TRBV9 and J usage is TRBJ2-1; D is unclear. Germline assignment: CDR1 SGDLS and CDR2 YYNGEE. Trimming took off 1 base at V and 4 bases at J, with 3 bases between the two ends. CDR3 length: 12 residues. The CDR3: CASSVNYNEQFF. The DNA of the CDR3 is TGTGCCAGCAGCGTAAATTACAATGAGCAGTTCTTC.

This clonotype was recorded a few times. The chain links TRBV29-1 to TRBJ2-2; weak D call: TRBD2 (5 bases). The germline gives CDR1 SQVTM, CDR2 ANQGSEA. The CDR3 is 13 amino acids. V was shortened by 7 bases and J by 0 bases, with 9 bases between the two germline ends. The CDR3 bases are TGCAGCGCCCCCGGGGCGAACACCGGGGAGCTGTTTTTT. This translates into CSAPGANTGELFF.

This clonotype was seen more than once but under ten times. V usage is TRBV7-9 and J usage is TRBJ1-3, with 10 bases aligning to TRBD1. The CDR3 has 15 amino acids. Trimming cost V 4 bases and J 4 bases; bases outside gene matches: 4. The germline gives CDR1 SEHNR, CDR2 FQNEAQ (reference sequence). CDR3 in DNA: TGTGCCAGCAGCTCGGGACAGGGGATAGGAAACACCATATATTTT. It translates to CASSSGQGIGNTIYF.

This clonotype was observed a handful of times. The CDR3 DNA reads TGCGCCAGCAGCTTGTCTCCGGGCGGCTATGGCTACACCTTC. It is translated as CASSLSPGGYGYTF. The chain carries TRBV5-1 and TRBJ1-2; unclear D gene. The germline CDR1 and CDR2 sequences are SGHRS and YFSETQ. The CDR3 consists of 14 residues. The ends were cut back, 1 base at V and 4 bases at J, with 11 bases in the middle.

V and J are TRBV27 and TRBJ2-7, with a tentative D call TRBD2 (5 bases). CDR3 length: 15 amino acids. V was shortened by 3 bases and J by 0 bases, with 12 bases between the two germline ends. Germline V gene lookup returns CDR1 MNHEY and CDR2 SMNVEV (reference sequence). CDR3 in amino acids: CASSFGGTSSYEQYF. CDR3 sequence (DNA): TGTGCCAGCAGTTTTGGAGGCACTAGCTCCTACGAGCAGTACTTC.

This clonotype was observed a few times. This rearrangement joins TRBV2 to TRBJ2-2; the D call may be TRBD1 or TRBD2 (5 bases each). This CDR3 has 15 amino acids. Between the trimmed V and J ends, which lost 4 bases and 8 bases, there was a span of 17 bases. Germline V CDR1 and CDR2: SNHLY, FYNNEI. The CDR3 region has the DNA TGTGCCAGCAGTGGGTCGGGGCCGGACGTGGGGGAGCTGTTTTTT. Protein product: CASSGSGPDVGELFF.

The chain is built from TRBV7-8 and TRBJ2-5, with TRBD2 matching 8 bases. This CDR3 comprises 15 residues. Germline V lookup: CDR1 SGHVS, CDR2 FQNEAQ. The V gene end was trimmed by 1 base and the J gene end by 1 base; junction bases not matched to a gene: 2. As DNA, the CDR3 is TGTGCCAGCAGCTTAGTCGGGGGGGCCCAAGAGACCCAGTACTTC. Amino acid sequence: CASSLVGGAQETQYF.